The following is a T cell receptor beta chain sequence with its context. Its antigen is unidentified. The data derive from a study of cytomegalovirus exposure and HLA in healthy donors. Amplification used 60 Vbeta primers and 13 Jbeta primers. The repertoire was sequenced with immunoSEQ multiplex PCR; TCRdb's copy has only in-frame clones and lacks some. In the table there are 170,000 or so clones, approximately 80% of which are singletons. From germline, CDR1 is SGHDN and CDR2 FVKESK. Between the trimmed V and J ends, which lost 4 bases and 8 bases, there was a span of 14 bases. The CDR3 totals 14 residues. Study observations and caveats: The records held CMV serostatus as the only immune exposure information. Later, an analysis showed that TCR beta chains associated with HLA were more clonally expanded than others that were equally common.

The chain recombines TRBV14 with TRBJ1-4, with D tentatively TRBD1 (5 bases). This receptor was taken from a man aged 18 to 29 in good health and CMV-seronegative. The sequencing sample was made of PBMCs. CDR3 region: CASSPHGTYEKLFF. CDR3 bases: TGTGCCAGCAGCCCACACGGGACTTACGAAAAACTGTTTTTT. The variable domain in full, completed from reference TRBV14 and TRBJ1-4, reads EAGVTQFPSHSVIEKGQTVTLRCDPISGHDNLYWYRRVMGKEIKFLLHFVKESKQDESGMPNNRFLAERTGGTYSTLKVQPAELEDSGVYFCASSPHGTYEKLFFGSGTQLSVL.